The 16 T cell receptor beta chains below were found in one sample sequenced in a study of beta chain features in type 1 diabetes. Reverse transcription of all isolated RNA meant that expressed TCRB transcripts were sequenced. Profiled with immunoSEQ multiplex PCR; TCRdb holds only in-frame clones, not every one. The sample consists of hundreds of thousands of clones, approximately 15% of them appearing once. The sample consisted of central memory CD4+ T cells from blood. Every receptor here comes from a man under 40 in good health.

This clone turned up a few times. This rearrangement joins TRBV2 to TRBJ2-5; no reliable D call. The CDR3 loop spans 14 amino acids. Germline-derived CDR1 and CDR2 are SNHLY and FYNNEI. Trimming removed 7 bases at V and 4 bases at J, with 16 bases between. CDR3 sequence reads: CASKARTGRETQYF. For the CDR3, the DNA is TGTGCCAGCAAGGCCAGAACCGGTCGAGAGACCCAGTACTTC.

This clone was observed a handful of times. The rearrangement uses TRBV30 and TRBJ1-1; 7 bases are a match to TRBD1. Germline V CDR1 and CDR2: GTSNPN, SVGIG (reference sequence). J was trimmed by 11 bases and V by 1 base; bases with no gene match: 13. The CDR3 consists of 14 residues. CDR3 sequence (DNA): TGTGCCTGGAGTGGACGACCGGGACAGACAATGGCTTTCTTT. Translating gives CAWSGRPGQTMAFF.

V is TRBV4-3 and J is TRBJ2-7, with D possibly TRBD2 on 5 matching bases. The germline gives CDR1 LGHNA, CDR2 YSLEER. CDR3 length equals 14 residues. V was trimmed by 0 bases and J by 7 bases, leaving 13 bases between them. The CDR3 spells CASSQDRNGGEQYF. DNA for the CDR3: TGCGCCAGCAGCCAAGATAGGAACGGCGGGGAGCAGTACTTC.

This clone was seen more than once but under ten times. The V gene is TRBV2, the J gene TRBJ2-6, with TRBD1 matching 7 bases. V lost 6 bases and J lost 4; bases outside the gene matches: 9. The CDR3 has 16 residues. Germline assignment: CDR1 SNHLY and CDR2 FYNNEI. The chain's CDR3 is CASRETGTEGANVLTF. The CDR3 DNA reads as TGTGCCAGCAGAGAGACAGGGACGGAAGGGGCCAACGTCCTGACTTTC.

This clone has a count of ten or more. V is TRBV7-2 and J is TRBJ2-6; D is undetermined. In germline, CDR1 is SGHTA, CDR2 FQGNSA. This CDR3 is 14 amino acids long. Trimming left V 0 bases short and J 4 bases short, with 4 bases between. CDR3 in amino acids: CASSLAGGANVLTF. DNA for the CDR3: TGTGCCAGCAGCTTAGCTGGAGGGGCCAACGTCCTGACTTTC.

The table lists this clone with a few counts. The chain joins TRBV7-2 to TRBJ2-3, with D possibly called TRBD1 or TRBD2 (5 bases each). This CDR3 spans 15 amino acids. The V gene's germline CDR1 is SGHTA and CDR2 FQGNSA. Trimming shortened V by 5 bases and J by 3 bases, and 15 bases separated the two germline ends. In DNA, the CDR3 is TGTGCCAGCAGCCAGATGATTGGGGGAACAGATACGCAGTATTTT. It specifies CASSQMIGGTDTQYF.

This clone occurred a few times. The V call is TRBV7-2, the J call TRBJ1-3, with D maybe TRBD1 (5 bases). Trimming shortened V by 5 bases and J by 4 bases, and 15 bases separated the two germline ends. The V gene's germline CDR1 is SGHTA and CDR2 FQGNSA. The CDR3 runs to 15 residues. CDR3 sequence reads: CASSRAGAGGNTIYF. The CDR3 DNA sequence: TGTGCCAGCAGCCGAGCCGGGGCTGGAGGAAACACCATATATTTT.

This clone was counted a few times. The gene calls are TRBV7-8 and TRBJ1-2; the match to TRBD1 covers 8 bases. Trimming removed 5 bases from V and 8 bases from J; junction bases left unmatched: 10. The CDR3 extends over 14 amino acids. Germline V gives CDR1 SGHVS, CDR2 FQNEAQ. The CDR3 sequence is CASSKDRGEGGYTF. For the CDR3, the DNA is TGTGCCAGCAGCAAAGACAGGGGCGAGGGAGGCTACACCTTC.

CDR3 DNA sequence: TGCGCCAGCAGAAACGTAAGCGGGATACGCACAGATACGCAGTATTTT. This codes for CASRNVSGIRTDTQYF. This chain uses TRBV5-1 with TRBJ2-3; 7 bases map to TRBD2. Germline-derived CDR1 and CDR2 are SGHRS and YFSETQ. The V and J ends lost 5 bases and 1 base, in that order; junction bases with no gene match: 10. This CDR3 spans 16 amino acids.

This clone was counted a few times. The rearrangement links TRBV30 to TRBJ2-5; D possibly matches TRBD1 or TRBD2 (5 bases each). The ends were cut back, 0 bases at V and 5 bases at J, with 13 bases in the middle. The V gene's germline CDR1 is GTSNPN and CDR2 SVGIG (reference sequence). The length of the CDR3 is 14 residues. In DNA form, the CDR3 reads TGTGCCTGGAGTGTAGGGACCCCCGGGGAGACCCAGTACTTC. It specifies CAWSVGTPGETQYF.

This clone came up a few times. This sequence joins TRBV7-2 and TRBJ2-5; 7 nucleotides align to TRBD2. The V gene's germline CDR1 is SGHTA and CDR2 FQGNSA. This CDR3 comprises 14 residues. Trimming removed 1 base from V and 5 bases from J; junction bases left unmatched: 4. The CDR3 protein is CASSLGGLRETQYF. DNA for the CDR3: TGTGCCAGCAGCTTAGGGGGACTACGGGAGACCCAGTACTTC.

This clone was counted between two and nine times. The chain combines TRBV5-1 with TRBJ2-6; no firm D call. V was cut by 4 bases and J by 3 bases, with 8 bases left in between. The germline gives CDR1 SGHRS, CDR2 YFSETQ. CDR3 length: 14 amino acids. The CDR3 here is CASSPTVGANVLTF. Written as DNA, the CDR3 is TGCGCCAGCAGCCCAACCGTTGGGGCCAACGTCCTGACTTTC.

The genes are TRBV5-4 and TRBJ1-2, with D perhaps matching TRBD1 (6 bases). The V gene's germline CDR1 is SGHNT and CDR2 YYREEE (reference sequence). This CDR3 has 16 residues. Between the trimmed V and J ends, which lost 0 bases and 6 bases, there was a span of 18 bases. The CDR3 bases are TGTGCCAGCAGCTTGGGAGGCTTACAGGGATTGGATGGCTACACCTTC. Amino acid sequence: CASSLGGLQGLDGYTF.

This clone was picked up a small number of times. The chain joins TRBV13 to TRBJ1-1; weak D call: TRBD1 (6 bases). The CDR3 covers 12 residues. Per the germline V gene, CDR1 is PRHDT and CDR2 is FYEKMQ (reference sequence). Trimming removed 5 bases from V and 5 bases from J, with 9 bases in between. CDR3 DNA sequence: TGTGCCAGCAGCCTCACAGGGACTGAAGCTTTCTTT. Its translation is CASSLTGTEAFF.

This clone showed up just a few times. The chain couples TRBV5-1 to TRBJ1-1, with D perhaps matching TRBD1 (6 bases). Deletions cut 2 bases from V and 6 bases from J, with 17 bases between. Germline V gives CDR1 SGHRS, CDR2 YFSETQ. The length of the CDR3 is 15 residues. CDR3 region: CASSLGGQRTSEAFF. The CDR3, as DNA: TGCGCCAGCAGCTTAGGCGGACAGCGAACGTCTGAAGCTTTCTTT.

V is TRBV13 and J is TRBJ1-2; TRBD1 aligns across 8 bases. V dropped 5 bases and J dropped 7; count of bases not matched to a gene: 12. Germline V gene lookup returns CDR1 PRHDT and CDR2 FYEKMQ (reference sequence). This CDR3 contains 15 residues. The CDR3 DNA follows: TGTGCCAGCAGCCGAAAACCGGACAGGGAACTTGGCTACACCTTC. It is translated as CASSRKPDRELGYTF. The full variable domain, in which reference TRBV13 and TRBJ1-2 provide the parts outside the CDR3, is AAGVIQSPRHLIKEKRETATLKCYPIPRHDTVYWYQQGPGQDPQFLISFYEKMQSDKGSIPDRFSAQQFSDYHSELNMSSLELGDSALYFCASSRKPDRELGYTFGSGTRLTVV.